This TCR beta chain emerged from a study of cytomegalovirus exposure and HLA in healthy donors. Study information: As released early, the data held some 80 million unique TCRs from HLA-typed donors.

Amplification used 60 Vbeta primers and 13 Jbeta primers. Only in-frame clones appear in the TCRdb table, and some are missing; sequencing was by immunoSEQ multiplex PCR. The sample includes under 150,000 clones, around 80% of them seen just once. This clone was counted between two and nine times. Its antigen remains unidentified. V was shortened by 0 bases and J by 2 bases, with 7 bases between the two germline ends. This CDR3 is built from 14 residues. Germline lookup yields CDR1 MGHRA and CDR2 YSYEKL. The study, taken as a whole, reports: Testing in vitro showed a few CMV-associated chains specific for CMV antigens.

This TCR came from a man aged 25-45 years in good health and CMV-seropositive. The chain joins TRBV4-1 to TRBJ2-5; a possible D gene is TRBD2 (5 bases). Sequencing used PBMCs. CDR3 nucleotide sequence: TGCGCCAGCAGCCAAGATCGCGGGCAAGAGACCCAGTACTTC. Translated: CASSQDRGQETQYF.